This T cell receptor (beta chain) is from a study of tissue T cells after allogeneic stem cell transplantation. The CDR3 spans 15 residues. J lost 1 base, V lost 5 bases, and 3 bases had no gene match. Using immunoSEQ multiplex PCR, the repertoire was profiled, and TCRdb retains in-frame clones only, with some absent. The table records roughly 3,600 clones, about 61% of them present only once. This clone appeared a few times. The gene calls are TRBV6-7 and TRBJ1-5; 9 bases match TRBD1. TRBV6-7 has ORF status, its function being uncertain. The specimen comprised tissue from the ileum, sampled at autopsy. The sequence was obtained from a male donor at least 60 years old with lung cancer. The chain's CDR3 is CASSHGTGSNQPQHF. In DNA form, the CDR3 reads TGTGCCAGCAGTCACGGGACAGGGAGCAATCAGCCCCAGCATTTT.